This T cell receptor (beta chain) came from a study of tumor-infiltrating lymphocytes in primary liver carcinoma. Study-level background: Participating patients were men and women between 30 and 69 years old. Sample counts of productive TCRbeta reads spanned roughly 3.65 to 7.13 million; these counts were similar across tissue types.

Starting material of 500 ng total RNA yielded TCR beta cDNA via a constant-region primer. Three nested multiplex PCR rounds of slightly modified ARM-PCR generated TCR beta libraries. TRBV1-TRBV30 forward primers paired with a C-beta reverse primer were used in the first two PCR rounds, which ran roughly 10 cycles each. TCRdb analysed the multiplex PCR reads with MiXCR anew, one entry per CDR3 protein. The sample has approximately 340,000 distinct CDR3 sequences; less than 65% are singletons. Germline DNA was also extracted, with blood RNA taken from unsorted whole blood. Germline V gene data show CDR1 as SGHAT and CDR2 as FQDESV (reference sequence). The CDR3 extends over 13 amino acids. About this clonotype itself: Compared with germline, one end of the junction differs, possibly owing to a read error.

The rearrangement uses TRBV11-1 and TRBJ2-7, with D unresolved. This TCR was recovered from a man in his forties or fifties with primary liver carcinoma and hepatitis B virus infection. Sequencing input: peripheral blood. Written as DNA, the CDR3 is TGCGTCAGCAGCTCTCATCCTTCTGGAGAGGAGTACTTC. Its translation is CVSSSHPSGEEYF.